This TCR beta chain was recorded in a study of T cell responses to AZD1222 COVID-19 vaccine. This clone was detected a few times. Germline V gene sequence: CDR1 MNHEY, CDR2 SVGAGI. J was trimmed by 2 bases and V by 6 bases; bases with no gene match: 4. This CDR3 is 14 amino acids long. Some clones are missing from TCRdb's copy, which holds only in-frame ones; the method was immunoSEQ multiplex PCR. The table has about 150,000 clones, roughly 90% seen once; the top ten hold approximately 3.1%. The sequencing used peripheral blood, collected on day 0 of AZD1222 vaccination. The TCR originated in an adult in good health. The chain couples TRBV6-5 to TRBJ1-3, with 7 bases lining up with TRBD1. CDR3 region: CASRQGGAGNTIYF. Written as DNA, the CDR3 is TGTGCCAGCAGGCAGGGGGGGGCTGGAAACACCATATATTTT.